This TCR beta chain was found in a study of blood T cell repertoires in COVID-19. Turning to the study itself: Italy, Spain and the United States were the sources of the convalescent and acute COVID-19 samples. T cells, B-cell-depleted T cells, or PBMCs provided the cDNA or gDNA that served as material.

Authors' analysis steps: The authors estimated nucleated cell counts from reference gene primer amplification. Measured with immunoSEQ multiplex PCR; TCRdb has only the in-frame clones, and not every one. The V and J calls and clone size are taken from that table; D and trimming were inferred from the DNA. The sample shows approximately 67,000 clones, roughly 85% of them seen only once. Per the germline V gene, CDR1 is SGHVS and CDR2 is FQNEAQ. V was pared by 2 bases and J by 6 bases, with 10 bases between. The CDR3 length is 13 residues. The sequence was obtained from a woman older than 75 with acute or convalescent COVID-19. The sequenced sample was peripheral blood. The genes are TRBV7-8 and TRBJ1-2, with D possibly matching TRBD1 (6 bases). The CDR3 region has the DNA TGTGCCAGCAGCTTAAACAGGGTGAATGGCTACACCTTC. Amino acids: CASSLNRVNGYTF.